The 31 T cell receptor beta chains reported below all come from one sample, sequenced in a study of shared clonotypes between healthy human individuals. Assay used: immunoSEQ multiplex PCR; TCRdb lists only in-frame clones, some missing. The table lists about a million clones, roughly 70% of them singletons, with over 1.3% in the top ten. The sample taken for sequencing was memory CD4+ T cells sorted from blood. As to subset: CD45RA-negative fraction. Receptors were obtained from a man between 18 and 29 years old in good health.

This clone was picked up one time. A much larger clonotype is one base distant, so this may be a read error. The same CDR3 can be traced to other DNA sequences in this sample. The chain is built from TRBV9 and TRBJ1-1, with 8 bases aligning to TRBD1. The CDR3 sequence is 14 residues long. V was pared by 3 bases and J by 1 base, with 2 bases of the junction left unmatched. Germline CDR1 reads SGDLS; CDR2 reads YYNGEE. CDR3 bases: TGTGCCAGCAGCGGCGGGACAGGGAACACTGAAGCTTTCTTT. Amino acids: CASSGGTGNTEAFF.

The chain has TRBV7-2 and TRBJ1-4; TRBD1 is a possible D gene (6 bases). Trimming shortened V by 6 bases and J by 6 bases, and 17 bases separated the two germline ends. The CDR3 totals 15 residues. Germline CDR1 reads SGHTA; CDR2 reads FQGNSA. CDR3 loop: CASSPSTAGDEKLFF. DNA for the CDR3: TGTGCCAGCAGTCCCTCCACGGCAGGGGATGAAAAACTGTTTTTT.

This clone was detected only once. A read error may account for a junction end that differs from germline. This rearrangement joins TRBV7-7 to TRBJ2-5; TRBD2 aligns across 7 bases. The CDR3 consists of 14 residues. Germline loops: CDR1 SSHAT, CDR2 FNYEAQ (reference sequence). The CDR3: CASSLAGLQETQYF. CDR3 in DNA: TGTGCTAGCAGCTTAGCGGGCCTCCAAGAGACCCAGTACTTC.

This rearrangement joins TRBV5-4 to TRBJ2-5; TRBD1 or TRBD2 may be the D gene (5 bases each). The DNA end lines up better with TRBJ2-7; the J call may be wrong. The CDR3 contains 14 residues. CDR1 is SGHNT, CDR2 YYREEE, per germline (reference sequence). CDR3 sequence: CASSQKAVGDEQYF. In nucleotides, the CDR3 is TGTGCCAGCAGCCAAAAGGCGGTGGGGGACGAGCAGTACTTC.

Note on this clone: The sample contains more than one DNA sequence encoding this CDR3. The CDR3 is CASSYGHGNQPQHF. Written as DNA, the CDR3 is TGTGCCAGCAGTTACGGACACGGGAATCAGCCCCAGCATTTT. The V and J genes are TRBV6-5 and TRBJ1-5; possibly TRBD1 for D (5 bases). Germline V CDR1 and CDR2: MNHEY, SVGAGI. With 2 bases removed from V and 4 bases from J, the gap between germline ends came to 9 bases. The CDR3 has 14 residues.

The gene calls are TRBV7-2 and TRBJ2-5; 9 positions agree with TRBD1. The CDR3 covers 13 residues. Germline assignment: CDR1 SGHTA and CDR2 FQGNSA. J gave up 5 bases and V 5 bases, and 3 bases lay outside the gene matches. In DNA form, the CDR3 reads TGTGCCAGCAGCCGGGACAGGGTGGAGACCCAGTACTTC. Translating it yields CASSRDRVETQYF.

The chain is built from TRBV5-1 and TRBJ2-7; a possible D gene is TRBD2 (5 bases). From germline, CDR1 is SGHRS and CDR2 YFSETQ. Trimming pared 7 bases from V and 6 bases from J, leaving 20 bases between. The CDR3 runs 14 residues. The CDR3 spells CASQLGGSGIEQYF. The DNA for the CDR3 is TGCGCCAGCCAACTAGGTGGAAGTGGCATCGAGCAGTACTTC.

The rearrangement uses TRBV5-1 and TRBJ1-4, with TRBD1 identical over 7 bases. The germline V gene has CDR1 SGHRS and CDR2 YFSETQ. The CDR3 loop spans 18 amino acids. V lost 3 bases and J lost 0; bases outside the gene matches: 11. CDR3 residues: CASSSTGARTATNEKLFF. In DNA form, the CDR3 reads TGCGCCAGCAGCTCCACAGGGGCGCGGACTGCAACTAATGAAAAACTGTTTTTT.

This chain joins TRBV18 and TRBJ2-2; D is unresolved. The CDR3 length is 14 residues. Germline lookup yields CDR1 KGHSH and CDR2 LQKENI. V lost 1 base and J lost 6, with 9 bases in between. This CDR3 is CASSPQLEAGELFF. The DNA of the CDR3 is TGTGCCAGCTCACCACAACTTGAAGCCGGGGAGCTGTTTTTT.

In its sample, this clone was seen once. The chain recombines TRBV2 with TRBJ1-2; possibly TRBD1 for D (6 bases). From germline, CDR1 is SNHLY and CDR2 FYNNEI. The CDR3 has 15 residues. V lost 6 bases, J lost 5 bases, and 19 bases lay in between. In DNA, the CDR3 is TGTGCCAGCAGGGGGGGCAGTGGTAGATTTTATGGCTACACCTTC. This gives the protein CASRGGSGRFYGYTF.

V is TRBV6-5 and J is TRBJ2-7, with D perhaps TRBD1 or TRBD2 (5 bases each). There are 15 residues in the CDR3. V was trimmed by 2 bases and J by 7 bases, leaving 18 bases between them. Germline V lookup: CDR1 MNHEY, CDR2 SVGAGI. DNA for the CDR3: TGTGCCAGCAGTTACCGGGGCCTTTTTCTACGGGAGCAGTACTTC. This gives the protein CASSYRGLFLREQYF.

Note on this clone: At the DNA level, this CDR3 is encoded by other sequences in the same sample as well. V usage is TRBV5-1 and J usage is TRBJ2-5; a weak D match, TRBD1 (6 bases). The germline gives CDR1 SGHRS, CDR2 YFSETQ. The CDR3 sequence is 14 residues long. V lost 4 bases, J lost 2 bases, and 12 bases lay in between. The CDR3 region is CASSPDSSQETQYF. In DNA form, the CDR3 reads TGCGCCAGCAGCCCGGACAGCTCTCAAGAGACCCAGTACTTC.

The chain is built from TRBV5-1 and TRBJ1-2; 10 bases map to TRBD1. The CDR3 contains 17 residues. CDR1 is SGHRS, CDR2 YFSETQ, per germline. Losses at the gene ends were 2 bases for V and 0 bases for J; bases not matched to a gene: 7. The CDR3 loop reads CASSFQTGGAANYGYTF. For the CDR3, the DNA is TGCGCCAGCAGCTTTCAGACAGGGGGCGCAGCTAACTATGGCTACACCTTC.

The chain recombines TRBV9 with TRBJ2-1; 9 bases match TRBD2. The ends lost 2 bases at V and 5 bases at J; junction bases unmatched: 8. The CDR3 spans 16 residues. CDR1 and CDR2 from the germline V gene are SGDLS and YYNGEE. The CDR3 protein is CASSVRGGALNNEQFF. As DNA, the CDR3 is TGTGCCAGCAGCGTTCGCGGGGGGGCTCTGAACAATGAGCAGTTCTTC.

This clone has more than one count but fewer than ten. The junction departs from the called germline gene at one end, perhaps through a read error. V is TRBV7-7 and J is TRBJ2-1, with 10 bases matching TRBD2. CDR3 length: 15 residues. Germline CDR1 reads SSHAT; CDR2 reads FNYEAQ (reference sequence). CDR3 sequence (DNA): TGTGCTAGCAGCCCCGGGACTAGCGCTTACAATGAGCAGTTCTTC. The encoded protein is CASSPGTSAYNEQFF.

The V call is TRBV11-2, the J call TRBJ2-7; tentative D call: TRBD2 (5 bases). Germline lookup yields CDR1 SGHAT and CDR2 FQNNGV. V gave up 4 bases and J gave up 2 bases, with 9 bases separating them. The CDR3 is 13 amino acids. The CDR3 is CASSSAVPYEQYF. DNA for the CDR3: TGTGCCAGCAGCTCAGCGGTGCCCTACGAGCAGTACTTC.

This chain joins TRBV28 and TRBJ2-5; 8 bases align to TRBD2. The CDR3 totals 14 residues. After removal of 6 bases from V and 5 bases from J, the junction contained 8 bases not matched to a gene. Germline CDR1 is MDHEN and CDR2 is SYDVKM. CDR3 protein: CASSTGLAAETQYF. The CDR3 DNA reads TGTGCCAGCAGCACCGGACTAGCCGCGGAGACCCAGTACTTC.

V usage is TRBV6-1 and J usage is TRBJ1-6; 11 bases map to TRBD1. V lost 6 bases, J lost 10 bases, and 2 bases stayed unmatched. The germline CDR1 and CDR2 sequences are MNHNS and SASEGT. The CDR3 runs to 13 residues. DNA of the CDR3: TGTGCCAGCAGGGGACAGGGGGGATCACCCCTCCACTTT. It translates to CASRGQGGSPLHF.

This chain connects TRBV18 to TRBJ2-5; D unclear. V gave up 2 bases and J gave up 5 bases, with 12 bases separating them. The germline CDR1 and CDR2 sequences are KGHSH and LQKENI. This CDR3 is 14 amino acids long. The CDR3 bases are TGTGCCAGCTCACCAATCACCCTGCGGGAGACCCAGTACTTC. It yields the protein CASSPITLRETQYF.

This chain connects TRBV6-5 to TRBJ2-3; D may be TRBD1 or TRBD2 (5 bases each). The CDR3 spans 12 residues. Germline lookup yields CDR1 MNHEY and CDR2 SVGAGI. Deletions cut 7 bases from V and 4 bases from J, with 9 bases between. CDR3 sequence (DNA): TGTGCCAGCAAGGGGACCGCAGATACGCAGTATTTT. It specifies CASKGTADTQYF.

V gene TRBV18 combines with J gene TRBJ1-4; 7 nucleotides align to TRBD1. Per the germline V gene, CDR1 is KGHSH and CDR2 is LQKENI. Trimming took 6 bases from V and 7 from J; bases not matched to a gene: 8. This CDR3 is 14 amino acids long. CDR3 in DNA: TGTGCCAGCTCCCTTAGACAGGGTGGTGAAAAACTGTTTTTT. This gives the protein CASSLRQGGEKLFF.

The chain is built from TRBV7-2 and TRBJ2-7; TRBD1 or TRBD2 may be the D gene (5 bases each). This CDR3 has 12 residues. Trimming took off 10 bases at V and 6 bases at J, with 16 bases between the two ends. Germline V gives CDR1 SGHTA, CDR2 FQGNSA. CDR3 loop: CATGKGKSEQYF. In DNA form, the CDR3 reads TGTGCCACGGGGAAGGGGAAAAGCGAGCAGTACTTC.

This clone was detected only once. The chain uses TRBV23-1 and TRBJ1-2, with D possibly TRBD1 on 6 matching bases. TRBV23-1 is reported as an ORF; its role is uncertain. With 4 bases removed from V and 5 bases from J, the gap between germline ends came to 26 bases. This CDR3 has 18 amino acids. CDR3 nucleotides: TGCGCCAGCAGTCCAGGGTTTTTAACGCTCCAGGGGTTTTATGGCTACACCTTC. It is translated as CASSPGFLTLQGFYGYTF.

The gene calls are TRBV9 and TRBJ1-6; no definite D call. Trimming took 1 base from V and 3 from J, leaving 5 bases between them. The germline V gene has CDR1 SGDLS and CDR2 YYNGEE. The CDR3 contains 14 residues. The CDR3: CASSVSHYNSPLHF. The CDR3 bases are TGTGCCAGCAGCGTAAGCCACTATAATTCACCCCTCCACTTT.

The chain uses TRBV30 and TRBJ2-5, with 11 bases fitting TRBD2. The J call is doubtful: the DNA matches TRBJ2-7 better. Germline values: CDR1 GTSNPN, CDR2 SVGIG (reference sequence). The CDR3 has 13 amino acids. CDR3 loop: CAWSSGRRYEQYF. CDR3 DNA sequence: TGTGCCTGGTCTAGCGGGAGGAGGTACGAGCAGTACTTC.

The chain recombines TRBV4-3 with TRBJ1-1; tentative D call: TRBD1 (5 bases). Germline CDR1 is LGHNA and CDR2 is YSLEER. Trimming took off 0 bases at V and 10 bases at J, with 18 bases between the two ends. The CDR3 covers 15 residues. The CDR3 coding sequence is TGCGCCAGCAGCCAAGACAATTCAGGGAAGGGCGTAGCTTTCTTT. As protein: CASSQDNSGKGVAFF.

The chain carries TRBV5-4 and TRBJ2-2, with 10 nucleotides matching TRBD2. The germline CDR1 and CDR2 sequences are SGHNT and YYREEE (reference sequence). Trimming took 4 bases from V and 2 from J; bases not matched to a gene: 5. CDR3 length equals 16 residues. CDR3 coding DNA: TGTGCCAGCAGCCAATCTAGCGGGGGTAACACCGGGGAGCTGTTTTTT. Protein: CASSQSSGGNTGELFF.

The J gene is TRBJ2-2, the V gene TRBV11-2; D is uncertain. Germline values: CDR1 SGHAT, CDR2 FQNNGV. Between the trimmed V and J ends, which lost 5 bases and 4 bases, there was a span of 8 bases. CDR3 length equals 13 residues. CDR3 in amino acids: CASSPRPTGELFF. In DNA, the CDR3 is TGTGCCAGCAGCCCGCGACCCACCGGGGAGCTGTTTTTT.

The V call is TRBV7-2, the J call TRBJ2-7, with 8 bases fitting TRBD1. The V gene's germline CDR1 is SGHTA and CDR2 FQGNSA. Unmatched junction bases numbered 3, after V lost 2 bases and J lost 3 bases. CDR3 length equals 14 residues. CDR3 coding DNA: TGTGCCAGCAGCTTATCAGGGGGCTTCTACGAGCAGTACTTC. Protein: CASSLSGGFYEQYF.

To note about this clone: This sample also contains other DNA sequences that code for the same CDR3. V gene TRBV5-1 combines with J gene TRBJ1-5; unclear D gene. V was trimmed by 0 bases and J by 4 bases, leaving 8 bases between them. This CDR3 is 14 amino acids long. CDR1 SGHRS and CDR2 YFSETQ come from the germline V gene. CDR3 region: CASSLEGGNQPQHF. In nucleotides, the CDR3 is TGCGCCAGCAGCTTGGAGGGTGGGAATCAGCCCCAGCATTTT.

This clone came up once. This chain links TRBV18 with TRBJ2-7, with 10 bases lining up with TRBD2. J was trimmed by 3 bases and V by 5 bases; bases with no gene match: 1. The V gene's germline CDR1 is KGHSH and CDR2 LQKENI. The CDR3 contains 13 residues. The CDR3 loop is CASSSSGSYEQYF. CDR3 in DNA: TGTGCCAGCTCATCTAGCGGGAGCTACGAGCAGTACTTC.